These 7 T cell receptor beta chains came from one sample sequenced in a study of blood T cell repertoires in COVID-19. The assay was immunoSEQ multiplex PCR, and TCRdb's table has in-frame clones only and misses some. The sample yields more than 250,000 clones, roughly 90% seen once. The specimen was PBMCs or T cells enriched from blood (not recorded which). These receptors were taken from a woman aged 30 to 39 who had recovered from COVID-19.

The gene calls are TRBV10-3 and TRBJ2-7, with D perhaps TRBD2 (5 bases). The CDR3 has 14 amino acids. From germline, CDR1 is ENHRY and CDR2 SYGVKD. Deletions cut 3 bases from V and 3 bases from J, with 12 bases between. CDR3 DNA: TGTGCCATCAGTGAATCTGGGAGAGACTACGAGCAGTACTTC. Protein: CAISESGRDYEQYF.

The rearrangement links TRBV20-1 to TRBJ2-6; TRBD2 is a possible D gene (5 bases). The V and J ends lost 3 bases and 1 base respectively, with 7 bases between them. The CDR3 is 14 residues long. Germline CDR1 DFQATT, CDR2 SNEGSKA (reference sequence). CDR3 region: CSASRGSGANVLTF. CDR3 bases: TGCAGTGCTAGTCGGGGTTCTGGGGCCAACGTCCTGACTTTC.

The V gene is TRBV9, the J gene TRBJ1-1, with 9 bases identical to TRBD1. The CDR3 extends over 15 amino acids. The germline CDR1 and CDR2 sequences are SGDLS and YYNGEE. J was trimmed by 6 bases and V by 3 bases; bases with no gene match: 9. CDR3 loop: CASSDGDRVYPEAFF. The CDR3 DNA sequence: TGTGCCAGCAGCGACGGGGACAGGGTGTACCCTGAAGCTTTCTTT.

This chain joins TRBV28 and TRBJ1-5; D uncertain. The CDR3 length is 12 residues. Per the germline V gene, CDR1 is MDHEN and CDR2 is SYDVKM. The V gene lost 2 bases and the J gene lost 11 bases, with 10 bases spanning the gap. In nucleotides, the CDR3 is TGTGCCAGCAGTTTAAGAGGCGCAACCCAGCATTTT. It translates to CASSLRGATQHF.

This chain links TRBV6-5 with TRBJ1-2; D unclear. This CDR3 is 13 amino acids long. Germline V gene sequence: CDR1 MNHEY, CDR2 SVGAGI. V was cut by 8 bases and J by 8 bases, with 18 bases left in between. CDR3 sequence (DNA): TGTGCCAGCGGCGCCGGGCCCGGGAGGGGCTACACCTTC. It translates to CASGAGPGRGYTF.

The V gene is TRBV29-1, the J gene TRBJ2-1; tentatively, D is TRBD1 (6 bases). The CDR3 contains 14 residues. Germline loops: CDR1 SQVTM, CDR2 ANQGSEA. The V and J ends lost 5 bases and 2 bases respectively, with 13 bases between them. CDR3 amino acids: CSVRPDSPYNEQFF. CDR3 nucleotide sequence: TGCAGCGTTCGCCCGGACAGTCCCTACAATGAGCAGTTCTTC.

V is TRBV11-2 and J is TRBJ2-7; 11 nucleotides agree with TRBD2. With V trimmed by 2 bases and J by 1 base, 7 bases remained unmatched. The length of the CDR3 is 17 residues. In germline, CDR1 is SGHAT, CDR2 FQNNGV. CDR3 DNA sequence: TGTGCCAGCAGCTTATCCCCAAGACTAGCGGGGTCCTACGAGCAGTACTTC. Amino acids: CASSLSPRLAGSYEQYF.